Listed below are T cell receptor beta chains from one sample, sequenced in a study of identical twins. Each CDR3 protein gets one entry after TCRdb re-called the 5' RACE reads with MiXCR. The data show 450,000 or so distinct CDR3 sequences, roughly 18% seen once. The material sequenced was naive T cells sorted from blood. The receptor source for this set is a man aged 45-65 years in good health. The CDR3 runs from the conserved cysteine through the conserved F or W. The D gene is left open where the match is weak. Clone size appears in some rows only: once, few, many, or a class for an expanded clone.

d_call j_call v_call clone_size cdr3_aa cdr3_nt
TRBD2 TRBJ2-2 TRBV4-2 many CASSLPPDREGTGELFF TGTGCCAGCAGCCTACCACCGGACCGGGAGGGCACCGGGGAGCTGTTTTTT
TRBD1 TRBJ1-4 TRBV4-3 few CASSQEGTGGLATNEKLFF TGCGCCAGCAGCCAAGAAGGGACAGGGGGCCTTGCAACTAATGAAAAACTGTTTTTT
. TRBJ2-2 TRBV5-1 . CASSLELGGELFF TGCGCCAGCAGCTTGGAGCTAGGCGGGGAGCTGTTTTTT
. TRBJ1-6 TRBV18 . CASSDGLGRSPPLHF TGTGCCAGCTCTGACGGTTTGGGCCGGAGTCCACCCCTCCACTTT
. TRBJ1-3 TRBV5-5 . CASSRTGLSSGNTIYF TGTGCCAGCAGCCGAACAGGGCTTAGCTCTGGAAACACCATATATTTT
TRBD2 TRBJ2-3 TRBV27 few CASSFIYPGGSTDTQYF TGTGCCAGCAGTTTTATTTATCCGGGGGGGAGCACAGATACGCAGTATTTT
. TRBJ2-1 TRBV7-2 . CASRGQSSYNEQFF TGTGCCAGCAGAGGACAGAGCTCCTACAATGAGCAGTTCTTC
. TRBJ2-5 TRBV2 few CASSDGDWTYQETQYF TGTGCCAGCAGTGACGGGGACTGGACCTACCAAGAGACCCAGTACTTC
. TRBJ2-5 TRBV6-1 many CASRSDLRRETQYF TGTGCCAGCAGATCAGACCTCCGCAGGGAGACCCAGTACTTC
TRBD2 TRBJ2-1 TRBV28 . CASSFWTSGPNEQFF TGTGCCAGCAGTTTTTGGACTAGCGGGCCCAATGAGCAGTTCTTC
. TRBJ2-5 TRBV5-1 . CASSLTGRDQETQYF TGCGCCAGCAGCTTGACAGGGAGGGACCAAGAGACCCAGTACTTC
TRBD2 TRBJ2-3 TRBV7-2 . CASSLALAGAQRDTQYF TGTGCCAGCAGCTTAGCGCTAGCGGGGGCCCAGAGGGATACGCAGTATTTT
TRBD2 TRBJ2-3 TRBV20-1 . CSAGWASGSFTDTQYF TGCAGTGCTGGGTGGGCTAGCGGGAGTTTCACAGATACGCAGTATTTT
TRBD2 TRBJ2-1 TRBV27 . CASSLGAGGRNEQFF TGTGCCAGCAGCCTTGGAGCGGGAGGGAGAAATGAGCAGTTCTTC
. TRBJ1-1 TRBV29-1 . CSVGLMNTEAFF TGCAGCGTGGGACTCATGAACACTGAAGCTTTCTTT
TRBD1 TRBJ2-7 TRBV28 few CASSTDRESSYEQYF TGTGCCAGCAGTACCGACAGGGAGAGTTCCTACGAGCAGTACTTC
. TRBJ2-3 TRBV12-5 many CASGLSSDLPDTQYF TGTGCTAGTGGTTTGTCCTCGGACTTACCGGATACGCAGTATTTT
. TRBJ1-6 TRBV7-6 many CASSQGLLSPLHF TGTGCCAGCAGCCAGGGACTTCTCTCACCCCTCCACTTT
TRBD1 TRBJ2-7 TRBV20-1 . CSAPRTGDSEQYF TGCAGTGCGCCAAGGACAGGGGACAGCGAGCAGTACTTC
TRBD1 TRBJ2-5 TRBV6-1 many CASRRRQGETQYF TGTGCCAGCAGAAGACGACAGGGTGAGACCCAGTACTTC
. TRBJ2-5 TRBV2 . CASSYTGLETQYF TGTGCCAGCAGTTATACAGGGTTGGAGACCCAGTACTTC
. TRBJ2-5 TRBV20-1 few CSARDPAARRETQYF TGCAGTGCTAGAGATCCGGCTGCACGGCGAGAGACCCAGTACTTC
. TRBJ2-2 TRBV10-3 many CATAERDVGELFF TGTGCCACCGCTGAAAGGGACGTCGGGGAGCTGTTTTTT
. TRBJ1-5 TRBV28 . CASGRPNQPQHF TGTGCCAGCGGCCGGCCCAATCAGCCCCAGCATTTT
. TRBJ2-1 TRBV2 few CASRKDGRDEQFF TGTGCCAGCAGAAAGGACGGGAGAGATGAGCAGTTCTTC
TRBD1 TRBJ2-3 TRBV5-5 many CASSSQSGGWRSDTQYF TGTGCCAGCAGCTCGCAATCAGGGGGATGGAGGTCAGATACGCAGTATTTT
. TRBJ1-1 TRBV15 . CATSRDLLMEAFF TGTGCCACCAGCAGAGATCTACTGATGGAAGCTTTCTTT
. TRBJ2-5 TRBV6-5 . CASSYSYRSKGETQYF TGTGCCAGCAGTTACTCCTACAGGTCCAAAGGGGAGACCCAGTACTTC
. TRBJ2-1 TRBV11-3 . CASSLEHGDEQFF TGTGCCAGCAGCTTAGAGCATGGGGATGAGCAGTTCTTC
TRBD1 TRBJ1-6 TRBV12-3/TRBV12-4 many CASSFSVTGGNSPLHF TGTGCCAGCAGTTTTTCGGTGACAGGGGGCAATTCACCCCTCCACTTT
. TRBJ1-3 TRBV4-1 . CASSQSPTGGSGNTIYF TGCGCCAGCAGCCAAAGTCCCACGGGGGGCTCTGGAAACACCATATATTTT
TRBD1 TRBJ1-6 TRBV12-3/TRBV12-4 few CASSPQGVYNSPLHF TGTGCCAGCAGTCCCCAGGGGGTCTATAATTCACCCCTCCACTTT
TRBD1 TRBJ2-5 TRBV29-1 few CSVEWLPGQGQETQYF TGCAGCGTTGAATGGTTACCGGGACAGGGGCAAGAGACCCAGTACTTC
. TRBJ2-1 TRBV20-1 . CSAIPQAYNEQFF TGCAGTGCTATCCCCCAGGCCTACAATGAGCAGTTCTTC
. TRBJ2-3 TRBV29-1 . CSVEAAGTDTQYF TGCAGCGTTGAAGCGGCAGGGACAGATACGCAGTATTTT
. TRBJ1-3 TRBV20-1 . CSARAGKGNAIYF TGCAGTGCTAGAGCAGGAAAAGGAAACGCCATATATTTT
. TRBJ1-1 TRBV5-1 many CASSLALGDTEAFF TGCGCCAGCAGCTTGGCCCTGGGGGACACTGAAGCTTTCTTT
. TRBJ2-7 TRBV12-3/TRBV12-4 many CASSQTPYEQYF TGTGCCAGCAGCCAGACCCCCTACGAGCAGTACTTC
. TRBJ2-3 TRBV6-5 . CASSYQDSTDTQYF TGTGCCAGCAGTTACCAGGACAGCACAGATACGCAGTATTTT